The rows below give T cell receptor beta chains drawn from one sample of a study of blood T cell repertoires in COVID-19. Sequencing was performed with immunoSEQ multiplex PCR; in TCRdb, only in-frame clones are kept and a portion is missing. The sample lists under 300,000 clones, about 87% occurring once. The sample was peripheral blood. Every receptor here comes from a woman in her thirties or forties with acute or convalescent COVID-19. Each CDR3 is given with its conserved first and last residue. D genes are given only for firm matches. Only part of the rows carry a size: once, few, many, or a class if the clone is expanded.

clone size	V gene	D gene	J gene	CDR3 DNA	CDR3 protein
.	TRBV27	TRBD1	TRBJ1-2	TGTGCCAGCAGTTTATCTTACTCAGGGGGTCGCGGCTACACCTTC	CASSLSYSGGRGYTF
.	TRBV4-2	.	TRBJ2-1	TGTGCCAGCAGCCAAGCACTATCTTACGAGCAGTTCTTC	CASSQALSYEQFF
.	TRBV19	.	TRBJ1-2	TGTGCCAGTAGTGCAGGGCCGAAGTCCCTCTATGGCTACACCTTC	CASSAGPKSLYGYTF
.	TRBV12-2	.	TRBJ1-5	TGTGCAAGTCGCCCTGTCCCTTTCGGGACAGGGCTTCAGCCCCAGCATTTT	CASRPVPFGTGLQPQHF
.	TRBV19	TRBD1	TRBJ1-2	TGTGCCAGTAGTATAGCCACCGGGACAGGGGTTTATGGCTACACCTTC	CASSIATGTGVYGYTF
.	TRBV5-5	TRBD2	TRBJ2-3	TGTGCCAGCAGCGAGGGACTAGCGGGGGGCTTTACCACAGATACGCAGTATTTT	CASSEGLAGGFTTDTQYF
.	TRBV4-1	.	TRBJ1-1	TGCGCCAGCAGCCAAGATCCGGGGACTTCTACTGAAGCTTTCTTT	CASSQDPGTSTEAFF
few	TRBV5-4	TRBD2	TRBJ2-2	TGTGCCAGCAGCCCTGGGGTAGCGGGGGGGCTTCGAACCGGGGAGCTGTTTTTT	CASSPGVAGGLRTGELFF
.	TRBV19	TRBD2	TRBJ2-6	TGTGCCACCAGTTTCGGACTAGCGGACCCTCGTGGCGTCCTAAGCTCTGGGGCCAACGTCCTGACTTTC	CATSFGLADPRGVLSSGANVLTF
.	TRBV19	.	TRBJ2-6	TGTGCCAGTAGTAGGTCGGGTCCAACGGTTTTCTCTGGGGCCAACGTCCTGACTTTC	CASSRSGPTVFSGANVLTF
.	TRBV6-5	.	TRBJ1-1	TGTGCCAGCAGCCGGTGGAGGGAAGCTTTCTTT	CASSRWREAFF
.	TRBV5-5	.	TRBJ1-2	TGTGCCAGCAGTCGCGGACTGGACTATGGCTACACCTTC	CASSRGLDYGYTF
.	TRBV2	TRBD1	TRBJ2-1	TGTGCCAGCTGGGGACAGGGGGCCTACAATGAGCAGTTCTTC	CASWGQGAYNEQFF
once	TRBV11-2	TRBD2	TRBJ2-1	TGTGCCAGCAGCTTAAGAGCGGGGGGAAGGAATGAGCAGTTCTTC	CASSLRAGGRNEQFF
few	TRBV12-3/TRBV12-4	.	TRBJ1-2	TGTGCCAGCAGTACCCGGGGGGGCTACACCTTC	CASSTRGGYTF
.	TRBV6-5	.	TRBJ1-2	TGTGCCAGCAGTTACTCGATATTATACAGTAGCTATGGCTACACCTTC	CASSYSILYSSYGYTF
.	TRBV19	.	TRBJ1-5	TGTGCCAGTGATGAGCGGGGGTTTGGCAATCAGCCCCAGCATTTT	CASDERGFGNQPQHF
.	TRBV19	.	TRBJ1-2	TGTGCCAGTAGTCTCATACAGGGAGTTGAGTATGGCTACACCTTC	CASSLIQGVEYGYTF
.	TRBV5-4	TRBD1	TRBJ1-2	TGTGCCAGCAGCTTGTGGGACAGGGATGGCTACACCTTC	CASSLWDRDGYTF
.	TRBV9	.	TRBJ2-2	TGTGCCAGCAGCGTAGGGCAGGGGATTAACACCGGGGAGCTGTTTTTT	CASSVGQGINTGELFF
.	TRBV6-4	.	TRBJ2-1	TGTGCCAGCAGCGCCACGGAGGGCAATGAGCAGTTCTTC	CASSATEGNEQFF
.	TRBV5-4	TRBD2	TRBJ2-2	TGTGCCAGCAGCTCCTCGGGACTAGCGGGGGGGCCTCGCAGGGAGCTGTTTTTT	CASSSSGLAGGPRRELFF
.	TRBV19	.	TRBJ2-3	TGTGCCAGTAGTTCAGGTGGGACAGATACGCAGTATTTT	CASSSGGTDTQYF
.	TRBV9	.	TRBJ2-3	TGTGCCAGCAGCGCCCTATCGCGGGAAGATACGCAGTATTTT	CASSALSREDTQYF
.	TRBV9	.	TRBJ2-2	TGTGCCAGCAGCGGGACAGATTACACCGGGGAGCTGTTTTTT	CASSGTDYTGELFF
.	TRBV6-5	TRBD1	TRBJ2-2	TGTGCCAGCAGTCCGACCGGGACAGGGTCCGGGGAGCTGTTTTTT	CASSPTGTGSGELFF
.	TRBV6-1	.	TRBJ1-3	TGTGCCAGCAGTGAAAAAAGGACAGCCTCTGGAAACACCATATATTTT	CASSEKRTASGNTIYF
.	TRBV6-5	.	TRBJ2-1	TGTGCCAGCAGTCGGACAGCCAATGAGCAGTTCTTC	CASSRTANEQFF
.	TRBV28	TRBD1	TRBJ1-1	TGTGCCAGCAGCTCCCCCCCGGGACAGGGGAACACTGAAGCTTTCTTT	CASSSPPGQGNTEAFF
.	TRBV5-1	.	TRBJ1-5	TGCGCCAGCAGCTTGGACCCCCGAGGCAGCAATCAGCCCCAGCATTTT	CASSLDPRGSNQPQHF